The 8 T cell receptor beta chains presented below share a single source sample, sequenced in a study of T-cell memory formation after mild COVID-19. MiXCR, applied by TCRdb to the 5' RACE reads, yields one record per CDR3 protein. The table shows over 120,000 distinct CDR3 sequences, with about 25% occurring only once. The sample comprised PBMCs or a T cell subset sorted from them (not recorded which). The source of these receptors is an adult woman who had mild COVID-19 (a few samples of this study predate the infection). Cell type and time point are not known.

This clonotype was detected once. The CDR3 is CASSWTSYNEQFF. The CDR3 region has the DNA TGTGCCAGCAGCTGGACTAGCTACAATGAGCAGTTCTTC. The chain combines TRBV5-8 with TRBJ2-1; 7 nucleotides align to TRBD2. V lost 3 bases to trimming and J lost 3 bases; unmatched junction nucleotides: 0. This CDR3 contains 13 residues. Germline-derived CDR1 and CDR2 are SGHTS and YDEGEE.

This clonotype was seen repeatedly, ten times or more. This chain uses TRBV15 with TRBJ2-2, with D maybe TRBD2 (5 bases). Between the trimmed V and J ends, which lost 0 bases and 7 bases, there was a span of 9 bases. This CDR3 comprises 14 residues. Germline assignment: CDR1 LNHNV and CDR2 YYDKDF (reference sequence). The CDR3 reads CATSRDEGGGELFF. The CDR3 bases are TGTGCCACCAGCAGAGATGAGGGTGGCGGGGAGCTGTTTTTT.

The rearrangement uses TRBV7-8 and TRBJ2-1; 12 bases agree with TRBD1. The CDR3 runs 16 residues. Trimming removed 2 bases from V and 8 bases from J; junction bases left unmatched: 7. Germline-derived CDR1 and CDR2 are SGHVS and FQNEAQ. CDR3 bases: TGTGCCAGCAGCTTATCGGGCTGGGACAGGGGGCATGAGCAGTTCTTC. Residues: CASSLSGWDRGHEQFF. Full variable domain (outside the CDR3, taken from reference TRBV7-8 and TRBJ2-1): GAGVSQSPRYKVAKRGQDVALRCDPISGHVSLFWYQQALGQGPEFLTYFQNEAQLDKSGLPSDRFFAERPEGSVSTLKIQRTQQEDSAVYLCASSLSGWDRGHEQFFGPGTRLTVL.

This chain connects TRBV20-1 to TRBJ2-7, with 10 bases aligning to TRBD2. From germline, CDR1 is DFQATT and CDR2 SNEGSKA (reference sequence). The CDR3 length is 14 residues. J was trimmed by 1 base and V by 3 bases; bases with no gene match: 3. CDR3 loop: CSASLAGVSYEQYF. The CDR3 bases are TGCAGTGCTAGTCTAGCGGGAGTATCCTACGAGCAGTACTTC.

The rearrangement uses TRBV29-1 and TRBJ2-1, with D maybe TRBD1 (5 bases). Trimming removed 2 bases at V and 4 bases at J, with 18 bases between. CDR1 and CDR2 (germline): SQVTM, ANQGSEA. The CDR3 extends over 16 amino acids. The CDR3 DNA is TGCAGCGTTGAATTTGGAGCTGGGGCCAATTACAATGAGCAGTTCTTC. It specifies CSVEFGAGANYNEQFF.

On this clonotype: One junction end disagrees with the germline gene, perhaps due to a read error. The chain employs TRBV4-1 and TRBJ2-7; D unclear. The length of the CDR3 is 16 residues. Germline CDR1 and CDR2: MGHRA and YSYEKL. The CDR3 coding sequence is TGCGCCAGCAGCCAAGGTGTGTTAGACCCGATGTACGGGCAGTACTTC. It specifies CASSQGVLDPMYGQYF.

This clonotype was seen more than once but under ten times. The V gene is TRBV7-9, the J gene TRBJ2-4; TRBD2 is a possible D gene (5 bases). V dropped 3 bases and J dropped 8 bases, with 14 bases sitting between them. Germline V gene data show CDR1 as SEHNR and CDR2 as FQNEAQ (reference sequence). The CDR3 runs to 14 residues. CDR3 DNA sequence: TGTGCCAGCAGCTTGGGTCGGGATCGGGACATTCAGTACTTC. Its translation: CASSLGRDRDIQYF.

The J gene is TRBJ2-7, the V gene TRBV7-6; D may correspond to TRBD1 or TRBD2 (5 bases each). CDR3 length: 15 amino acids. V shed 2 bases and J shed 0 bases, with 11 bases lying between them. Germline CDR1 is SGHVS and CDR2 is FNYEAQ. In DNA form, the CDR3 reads TGTGCCAGCAGCTTACGGGGCGGGTACTCCTACGAGCAGTACTTC. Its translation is CASSLRGGYSYEQYF.